Each of the 32 T cell receptor beta chains below was sequenced from the same sample in a study of post-analysis software for immune sequencing data. Findings of the study overall: A handful of TRBV segments were significantly more frequent in patients than in controls. TRBV5-6, TRBV5-1 and TRBV20-1 were among these segments.

Antigens for these TCRs are unknown. Unique molecular identifiers were present in the TCR beta cDNA libraries. Via MiXCR, TCRdb re-called the PCR reads, giving one row per CDR3 protein. The sample yields around 260,000 distinct CDR3 sequences, 36% seen once. The sample consisted of blood. These receptors all stem from a girl aged 5-17 years with multiple sclerosis.

The chain uses TRBV28 and TRBJ2-6; D uncertain. The V and J ends lost 3 bases and 5 bases respectively, with 14 bases between them. Germline assignment: CDR1 MDHEN and CDR2 SYDVKM. The CDR3 is made up of 16 amino acids. Here the CDR3 reads CASSFVGFSRANVLTF. The CDR3 coding sequence is TGTGCCAGCAGTTTCGTGGGGTTTTCAAGGGCCAACGTCCTGACTTTC.

This clonotype was recorded many times. The chain couples TRBV7-2 to TRBJ1-1, with D perhaps matching TRBD1 (6 bases). V was clipped by 1 base and J by 8 bases, with 14 bases between them. CDR1 is SGHTA and CDR2 is FQGNSA in the germline V gene. CDR3 size: 14 residues. The CDR3 sequence: CASSLGPQGREAFF. CDR3 coding DNA: TGTGCCAGCAGCTTAGGGCCCCAGGGGAGGGAAGCTTTCTTT.

This clonotype was seen ten or more times. The chain uses TRBV18 and TRBJ2-7; 7 nucleotides align to TRBD2. CDR3 length: 13 amino acids. V trimming: 6 bases; J trimming: 7 bases; junction bases outside the gene matches: 9. Germline-derived CDR1 and CDR2 are KGHSH and LQKENI. The CDR3 loop is CASSDSGTREQYF. As DNA, the CDR3 is TGTGCCAGCTCCGACAGCGGGACGAGGGAGCAGTACTTC. Combining the CDR3 with reference TRBV18 and TRBJ2-7 gives the whole variable domain NAGVMQNPRHLVRRRGQEARLRCSPMKGHSHVYWYRQLPEEGLKFMVYLQKENIIDESGMPKERFSAEFPKEGPSILRIQQVVRGDSAAYFCASSDSGTREQYFGPGTRLTVT.

As concerns this clonotype: A much larger clone is a single base away; this may be a read error. CDR3 DNA sequence: TGTGCCAGCAACAAAGACGGGAGGTATCAGACTAATGGGCAGTTCTTC. Translation: CASNKDGRYQTNGQFF. The gene calls are TRBV6-1 and TRBJ2-1, with TRBD2 identical over 7 bases. The CDR3 length is 16 residues. Per the germline V gene, CDR1 is MNHNS and CDR2 is SASEGT.

This clonotype showed up many times. The V and J genes are TRBV11-2 and TRBJ1-6; D may be TRBD1 (6 bases). Germline CDR1 and CDR2: SGHAT and FQNNGV. The CDR3 is 16 amino acids. Trimming removed 0 bases from V and 6 bases from J, with 12 bases in between. This CDR3 is CASSLDSGQTNSPLHF. The CDR3 nucleotides read TGTGCCAGCAGCTTAGATTCTGGACAGACTAATTCACCCCTCCACTTT.

This clonotype was observed a few times. This chain uses TRBV21-1 with TRBJ1-5. TRBV21-1 corresponds to a pseudogene. The CDR3 runs to 12 residues. CDR3 loop: CASSNGNQPQHF. The CDR3, as DNA: TGTGCCAGCAGCAATGGCAATCAGCCCCAGCATTTT.

Regarding this clonotype: The junction departs from germline at one end; a sequencing error may be responsible. This sequence joins TRBV6-5 and TRBJ2-7, with TRBD1 identical over 7 bases. The germline V gene has CDR1 MNHEY and CDR2 SVGAGI. The CDR3 consists of 16 residues. The CDR3, as DNA: TGTACCAGCAGGGGCCCGGGACAGTTGAGCTCCTACGAGCAGTACTTC. Translating it yields CTSRGPGQLSSYEQYF.

This clonotype was seen ten or more times. The chain has TRBV18 and TRBJ2-7; TRBD1 is a possible D gene (6 bases). The germline gives CDR1 KGHSH, CDR2 LQKENI. This CDR3 region has 17 residues. Trimming cost V 4 bases and J 2 bases, with 21 bases left between them. The CDR3 DNA reads as TGTGCCAGCTCACTTAAGGGGGAGCTTACACCAACCTACGAGCAGTACTTC. Translating it yields CASSLKGELTPTYEQYF.

At least ten counts were recorded for this clonotype. This chain links TRBV4-1 with TRBJ1-6; TRBD1 is a possible D gene (5 bases). V lost 1 base, J lost 6 bases, and 7 bases lay in between. Germline CDR1 MGHRA, CDR2 YSYEKL. The CDR3 covers 14 residues. This CDR3 is CASSQVGPNSPLHF. CDR3 nucleotide sequence: TGCGCCAGCAGCCAAGTGGGGCCTAATTCACCCCTCCACTTT.

The V and J genes are TRBV29-1 and TRBJ1-2; D may be TRBD1 (5 bases). Per the germline V gene, CDR1 is SQVTM and CDR2 is ANQGSEA. There are 13 residues in the CDR3. V lost 1 base, J lost 7 bases, and 13 bases lay in between. The CDR3 spells CSVEGRDGRGYTF. DNA of the CDR3: TGCAGCGTTGAAGGGAGGGACGGGCGTGGCTACACCTTC.

This clonotype was seen many times. The rearrangement uses TRBV3-1 and TRBJ2-7, with 8 bases matching TRBD2. This CDR3 comprises 15 residues. Trimming cost V 1 base and J 2 bases; bases outside gene matches: 4. Germline V gene data show CDR1 as LGHDT and CDR2 as YNNKEL (reference sequence). The CDR3 DNA reads as TGTGCCAGCAGCCAAGGCCTAGCGGGCACCTACGAGCAGTACTTC. This translates into CASSQGLAGTYEQYF.

The rearrangement joins TRBV7-2 to TRBJ2-1; tentatively, D is TRBD1 (6 bases). The germline gives CDR1 SGHTA, CDR2 FQGNSA. CDR3 length equals 15 residues. Trimming stripped 0 bases from V and 3 bases from J, with 9 bases between. The CDR3 region has the DNA TGTGCCAGCAGCTTAGCGGGACACCTCTACAATGAGCAGTTCTTC. Its translation: CASSLAGHLYNEQFF.

Note on this clonotype: A much larger clone lies a single base off, so this may be a read error. CDR3 nucleotides: TGCAGCGTTGAAGCCGCAGGACAGCCTAATGAAAAACTGTTTTTT. This gives the protein CSVEAAGQPNEKLFF. The rearrangement uses TRBV29-1 and TRBJ1-4; TRBD1 is a possible D gene (6 bases). Trimming took 1 base from V and 3 from J, leaving 12 bases between them. Germline V gene sequence: CDR1 SQVTM, CDR2 ANQGSEA. The CDR3 sequence is 15 residues long. Based on the CDR3 plus reference TRBV29-1 and TRBJ1-4, the full variable domain is SAVISQKPSRDICQRGTSLTIQCQVDSQVTMMFWYRQQPGQSLTLIATANQGSEATYESGFVIDKFPISRPNLTFSTLTVSNMSPEDSSIYLCSVEAAGQPNEKLFFGSGTQLSVL.

The chain uses TRBV4-1 and TRBJ2-2; D gene uncertain. The CDR3 runs 13 residues. Germline loops: CDR1 MGHRA, CDR2 YSYEKL. Trimming left V 2 bases short and J 2 bases short, with 3 bases between. The DNA for the CDR3 is TGCGCCAGCAGCCAAATTAACACCGGGGAGCTGTTTTTT. It codes for CASSQINTGELFF.

This clonotype came up many times. CDR3 region: CASSFDRSSYNEQFF. CDR3 bases: TGTGCCAGCAGTTTCGACAGGAGCTCCTACAATGAGCAGTTCTTC. The chain recombines TRBV28 with TRBJ2-1; D may be TRBD1 (6 bases). The CDR3 sequence is 15 residues long. Trimming took off 3 bases at V and 0 bases at J, with 9 bases between the two ends. CDR1 is MDHEN and CDR2 is SYDVKM in the germline V gene. Based on the CDR3 plus reference TRBV28 and TRBJ2-1, the full variable domain is DVKVTQSSRYLVKRTGEKVFLECVQDMDHENMFWYRQDPGLGLRLIYFSYDVKMKEKGDIPEGYSVSREKKERFSLILESASTNQTSMYLCASSFDRSSYNEQFFGPGTRLTVL.

This clonotype was detected ten times or more. The J gene is TRBJ2-1, the V gene TRBV14; 10 bases agree with TRBD2. The CDR3 runs 16 residues. J gave up 3 bases and V 3 bases, and 5 bases lay outside the gene matches. The germline CDR1 and CDR2 sequences are SGHDN and FVKESK. CDR3 amino acids: CASSHLAGGFYNEQFF. For the CDR3, the DNA is TGTGCCAGCAGCCATTTAGCGGGAGGATTCTACAATGAGCAGTTCTTC.

For this clonotype: A much larger clone lies a single base off, so this may be a read error. This sequence joins TRBV20-1 and TRBJ2-5; 13 bases line up with TRBD2. V gave up 0 bases and J gave up 11 bases; unmatched junction bases: 18. The germline V gene encodes CDR1 DFQATT and CDR2 SNEGSKA (reference sequence). This CDR3 contains 18 residues. As DNA, the CDR3 is TGCAGTGCTAGAGATTTTCGGACCGGGACTAGCGGGAAGGGTGAGCAGTACTTC. Translating it yields CSARDFRTGTSGKGEQYF.

A note on this clonotype: This may be a read error: a much more frequent sequence differs by one nucleotide. The chain links TRBV7-6 to TRBJ2-3, with 12 bases lining up with TRBD2. Germline CDR1 and CDR2: SGHVS and FNYEAQ. The length of the CDR3 is 22 residues. CDR3 sequence (DNA): TGTGTCAGCAGCCTGGACAGTGGAGGACTAGCGGGGAGACCAGGTGGCACAGATACGCAGTATTTT. Translating gives CVSSLDSGGLAGRPGGTDTQYF.

As regards this clonotype: This clone may be a read error of a much larger clone one base away. The chain carries TRBV12-3 or TRBV12-4 and TRBJ2-3, with a possible D match to TRBD1 (6 bases). The CDR3 loop spans 13 amino acids. CDR3 nucleotide sequence: TGTGCCGGCAGTCAAACGAGGACAGATGCGCAGTATTTT. It encodes CAGSQTRTDAQYF.

The chain carries TRBV5-1 and TRBJ2-3; D gene unclear. V was shortened by 4 bases and J by 3 bases, with 15 bases between the two germline ends. The CDR3 sequence is 15 residues long. Germline V gives CDR1 SGHRS, CDR2 YFSETQ. CDR3 sequence reads: CASSPEWRGTDTQYF. Here the CDR3 DNA reads TGCGCCAGCAGCCCGGAGTGGCGAGGAACAGATACGCAGTATTTT.

Many counts were recorded for this clonotype. An end of the junction differs from the germline gene, which may be a read error. The rearrangement uses TRBV5-1 and TRBJ1-1; the match to TRBD1 covers 8 bases. CDR3 length: 14 residues. Germline CDR1 is SGHRS and CDR2 is YFSETQ. The CDR3 region is CASSLDRGNTEAFF. The CDR3 region has the DNA TGTGCCAGCAGCCTAGACAGGGGGAACACTGAAGCTTTCTTT.

The CDR3 coding sequence is TGTGCCAGCAGCCAAGGGTCCGGCACAGATACGCAGTATTTT. It specifies CASSQGSGTDTQYF. The chain employs TRBV4-2 and TRBJ2-3; D unresolved. CDR1 is LGHNA, CDR2 YNFKEQ, per germline. This CDR3 region has 14 residues. The germline V and J ends were trimmed by 1 base and 1 base, with 6 bases remaining between them.

This clonotype came up many times. This chain links TRBV11-2 with TRBJ2-5, with unresolved D. This CDR3 is built from 15 residues. Germline CDR1 is SGHAT and CDR2 is FQNNGV. V lost 1 base and J 4 bases, leaving 13 bases between the germline ends. CDR3 nucleotides: TGTGCCAGCAGCTTAGGGGCTAGTACGGGAGAGACCCAGTACTTC. It specifies CASSLGASTGETQYF.

This clonotype was recorded at least ten times. The chain links TRBV27 to TRBJ2-1, with 14 bases matching TRBD2. V was clipped by 5 bases and J by 7 bases; unmatched bases: 4. Germline CDR1 MNHEY, CDR2 SMNVEV (reference sequence). The CDR3 runs to 15 residues. The CDR3 sequence is CASSVGTSGSNEQFF. The CDR3 region has the DNA TGTGCCAGCAGTGTCGGGACTAGCGGGAGTAATGAGCAGTTCTTC.

In its sample, this clonotype was seen many times. This rearrangement joins TRBV20-1 to TRBJ2-3; 8 bases align to TRBD1. V shed 3 bases and J 4 bases; nucleotides not matched to a gene: 6. CDR1 is DFQATT and CDR2 is SNEGSKA in the germline V gene (reference sequence). The CDR3 covers 14 residues. This CDR3 is CSASDWTGSDTQYF. The CDR3 region has the DNA TGCAGTGCTAGTGATTGGACAGGGTCAGATACGCAGTATTTT.

The chain is built from TRBV7-8 and TRBJ1-1; no definite D call. V was clipped by 0 bases and J by 1 base, with 15 bases between them. Looked up from germline, CDR1 is SGHVS and CDR2 is FQNEAQ. The CDR3 is 17 amino acids. DNA for the CDR3: TGTGCCAGCAGCTTAGCAGTCACTTCGGTAGGGAACACTGAAGCTTTCTTT. This encodes CASSLAVTSVGNTEAFF.

This clonotype was picked up many times. The chain recombines TRBV28 with TRBJ2-7; 9 positions match TRBD2. Trimming removed 4 bases from V and 3 bases from J; junction bases left unmatched: 4. CDR3 length equals 14 residues. Germline V lookup: CDR1 MDHEN, CDR2 SYDVKM. The CDR3 sequence is CASSSRLAVYEQYF. In nucleotides, the CDR3 is TGTGCCAGCAGTTCGCGACTAGCGGTCTACGAGCAGTACTTC.

This clonotype was found many times. V usage is TRBV20-1 and J usage is TRBJ2-1; 9 nucleotides align to TRBD2. There are 15 residues in the CDR3. Germline CDR1 is DFQATT and CDR2 is SNEGSKA (reference sequence). The trim removed 2 bases at V and 9 bases at J, leaving 11 bases unmatched. CDR3 residues: CSARIRGRALSEQFF. CDR3 nucleotide sequence: TGCAGTGCTAGAATACGCGGGAGGGCCCTCAGTGAGCAGTTCTTC.

This clonotype was picked up a small number of times. The V gene is TRBV7-3, the J gene TRBJ1-1; D remains unclear. The CDR3 has 15 amino acids. Trimming left V 4 bases short and J 2 bases short, with 14 bases between. Germline V gene lookup returns CDR1 SGHTA and CDR2 FQGTGA. CDR3 in amino acids: CASSSLVRINTEAFF. The CDR3 DNA follows: TGTGCCAGCAGCTCCCTGGTGAGGATTAACACTGAAGCTTTCTTT.

This clonotype was counted many times. J is TRBJ2-1 and V is TRBV6-5; D is unclear. The V end lost 6 bases, the J end lost 4 bases, and 4 bases lay between the germline ends. This CDR3 contains 11 residues. Per germline, CDR1 MNHEY and CDR2 SVGAGI. The CDR3 loop reads CASRIYNEQFF. Here the CDR3 DNA reads TGTGCCAGCAGGATATACAATGAGCAGTTCTTC.

This clonotype was observed a single time. The chain combines TRBV27 with TRBJ1-6; possibly TRBD1 for D (6 bases). This CDR3 has 14 amino acids. CDR1 and CDR2 (germline): MNHEY, SMNVEV (reference sequence). V was cut by 2 bases and J by 7 bases, with 9 bases left in between. This chain's CDR3 is CASSLTGHNSPLHF. As DNA, the CDR3 is TGTGCCAGCAGTTTAACAGGGCACAATTCACCCCTCCACTTT.

This clonotype was seen just once. A much larger clonotype is one base distant, so this may be a read error. The chain joins TRBV12-3 or TRBV12-4 to TRBJ2-2, with 7 bases matching TRBD1. The CDR3 has 13 residues. This CDR3 is CASRDRLTGERFF. CDR3 nucleotide sequence: TGTGCCAGCAGGGACAGGCTGACCGGGGAGCGGTTTTTT.